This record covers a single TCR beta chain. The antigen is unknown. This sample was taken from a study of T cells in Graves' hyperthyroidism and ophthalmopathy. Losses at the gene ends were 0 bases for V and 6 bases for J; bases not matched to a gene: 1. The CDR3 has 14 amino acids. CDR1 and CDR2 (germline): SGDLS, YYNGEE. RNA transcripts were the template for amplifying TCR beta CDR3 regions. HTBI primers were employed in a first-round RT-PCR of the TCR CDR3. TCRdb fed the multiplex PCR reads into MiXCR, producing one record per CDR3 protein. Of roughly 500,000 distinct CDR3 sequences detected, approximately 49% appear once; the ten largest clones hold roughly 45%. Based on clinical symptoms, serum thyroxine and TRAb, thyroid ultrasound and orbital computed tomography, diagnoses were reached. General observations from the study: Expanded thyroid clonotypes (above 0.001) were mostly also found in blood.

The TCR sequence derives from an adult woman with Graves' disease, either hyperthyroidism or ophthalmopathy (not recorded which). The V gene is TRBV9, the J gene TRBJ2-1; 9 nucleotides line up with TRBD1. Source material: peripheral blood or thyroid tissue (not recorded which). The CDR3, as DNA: TGTGCCAGCAGCGTAGGGACAGGGGTCAATGAGCAGTTCTTC. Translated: CASSVGTGVNEQFF. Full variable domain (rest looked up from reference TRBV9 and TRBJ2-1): DSGVTQTPKHLITATGQRVTLRCSPRSGDLSVYWYQQSLDQGLQFLIQYYNGEERAKGNILERFSAQQFPDLHSELNLSSLELGDSALYFCASSVGTGVNEQFFGPGTRLTVL.